The 32 T cell receptor beta chains listed next were all sequenced from one sample in a study of Tregs in tolerant kidney transplant recipients. Sequencing used immunoSEQ multiplex PCR; TCRdb keeps in-frame clones, though not all of them. Seen here are 55,000 to 80,000 clones, 95% to 98% observed once, and the top ten hold approximately 0.34%. The starting material was Tregs from blood, obtained before the transplant. All receptors come from a human donor who received a combined kidney and bone marrow transplant.

This chain connects TRBV29-1 to TRBJ1-4; 7 bases are a match to TRBD1. Germline lookup yields CDR1 SQVTM and CDR2 ANQGSEA. CDR3 size: 12 residues. V lost 3 bases, J lost 9 bases, and 4 bases stayed unmatched. The CDR3 reads CSVESGGKKLFF. The CDR3, as DNA: TGCAGCGTTGAGTCAGGGGGGAAAAAACTGTTTTTT.

Here the CDR3 DNA reads TGTGCCAGCAGCAAACCCCGCCGACTAGCGGGGCGCGATAGCTCCTACAATGAGCAGTTCTTC. Its protein product is CASSKPRRLAGRDSSYNEQFF. V is TRBV21-1 and J is TRBJ2-1; the D call of TRBD2 is as the table states it, not checked on the DNA. TRBV21-1 is assigned pseudogene status. This CDR3 is 21 amino acids long.

This sequence joins TRBV7-2 and TRBJ1-2, with a weak D call TRBD1 (5 bases). V lost 5 bases and J 6 bases, leaving 13 bases between the germline ends. Germline V lookup: CDR1 SGHTA, CDR2 FQGNSA. The CDR3 spans 13 residues. Here the CDR3 reads CASSPGSEHGYTF. In nucleotides, the CDR3 is TGTGCCAGCAGCCCAGGGTCAGAACATGGCTACACCTTC.

The chain employs TRBV13 and TRBJ2-2; 12 nucleotides agree with TRBD2. Losses at the gene ends were 4 bases for V and 3 bases for J; bases not matched to a gene: 6. The CDR3 extends over 17 amino acids. Germline CDR1 is PRHDT and CDR2 is FYEKMQ (reference sequence). CDR3 in DNA: TGTGCCAGCAGCTGGCATCGACTAGCGGGAGACACCGGGGAGCTGTTTTTT. It specifies CASSWHRLAGDTGELFF.

The rearrangement links TRBV6-5 to TRBJ1-2, with D perhaps TRBD1 (6 bases). Germline V lookup: CDR1 MNHEY, CDR2 SVGAGI. The CDR3 is made up of 15 amino acids. Trimming pared 0 bases from V and 6 bases from J, leaving 14 bases between. The CDR3 sequence: CASSYSRGLPNGYTF. The DNA for the CDR3 is TGTGCCAGCAGTTACTCGAGGGGGTTACCCAATGGCTACACCTTC.

This clone was recorded once. The V gene is TRBV2, the J gene TRBJ1-6; D remains ambiguous. Looked up from germline, CDR1 is SNHLY and CDR2 is FYNNEI. The length of the CDR3 is 14 residues. The germline V and J ends were trimmed by 7 bases and 0 bases, with 7 bases remaining between them. The CDR3 sequence: CASIVSSYNSPLHF. CDR3 DNA: TGTGCCAGCATAGTTAGCTCCTATAATTCACCCCTCCACTTT.

J is TRBJ1-6 and V is TRBV16, with 9 bases aligning to TRBD1. From germline, CDR1 is KGHSY and CDR2 FQNENV. CDR3 size: 16 residues. The V and J ends lost 3 bases and 10 bases, in that order; junction bases with no gene match: 10. The CDR3 DNA is TGTGCCAGCAGCCAGCTCGGGGGACAGGGCCAATCACCCCTCCACTTT. Its protein product is CASSQLGGQGQSPLHF.

J is TRBJ1-3 and V is TRBV2, with D possibly matching TRBD1 (5 bases). CDR1 SNHLY and CDR2 FYNNEI come from the germline V gene. Trimming left V 8 bases short and J 0 bases short, with 14 bases between. The CDR3 contains 15 residues. CDR3 nucleotides: TGTGCCAGCGGGGGGGGACGGAGCTCTGGAAACACCATATATTTT. Its translation: CASGGGRSSGNTIYF.

This chain links TRBV28 with TRBJ2-7; weak D call: TRBD2 (6 bases). Trimming took 6 bases from V and 3 from J, leaving 18 bases between them. This CDR3 comprises 15 residues. The germline gives CDR1 MDHEN, CDR2 SYDVKM. CDR3 nucleotide sequence: TGTGCCAGCAGATTGACGGGACTCCCCAACTACGAGCAGTACTTC. Its translation: CASRLTGLPNYEQYF.

V and J are TRBV10-3 and TRBJ2-1, with a tentative D call TRBD2 (6 bases). Per germline, CDR1 ENHRY and CDR2 SYGVKD. This CDR3 contains 15 residues. The germline V and J ends were trimmed by 1 base and 5 bases, with 12 bases remaining between them. In nucleotides, the CDR3 is TGTGCCATCAGTGAGTGGGGCGGGAACAACAATGAGCAGTTCTTC. Translation: CAISEWGGNNNEQFF.

V is TRBV11-3 and J is TRBJ1-1; TRBD1 agrees at 7 bases. V was pared by 2 bases and J by 0 bases, with 3 bases of the junction left unmatched. The CDR3 has 15 residues. Germline V lookup: CDR1 SGHNT, CDR2 YENEEA. The CDR3 reads CASSLTGTVNTEAFF. The CDR3 region has the DNA TGTGCCAGCAGCTTAACCGGGACAGTGAACACTGAAGCTTTCTTT.

J is TRBJ2-2 and V is TRBV19; 10 bases agree with TRBD2. The length of the CDR3 is 16 residues. V trimming: 3 bases; J trimming: 6 bases; junction bases outside the gene matches: 7. CDR1 is LNHDA, CDR2 SQIVND, per germline (reference sequence). Written as DNA, the CDR3 is TGTGCCAGTAGTATCCTTCTAGCGGGAGTAGCCGGGGAGCTGTTTTTT. It translates to CASSILLAGVAGELFF. The full variable domain, its missing parts supplied by reference TRBV19 and TRBJ2-2, is DGGITQSPKYLFRKEGQNVTLSCEQNLNHDAMYWYRQDPGQGLRLIYYSQIVNDFQKGDIAEGYSVSREKKESFPLTVTSAQKNPTAFYLCASSILLAGVAGELFFGEGSRLTVL.

The V gene is TRBV28, the J gene TRBJ2-6, with D hard to call. Germline CDR1 and CDR2: MDHEN and SYDVKM. V lost 4 bases and J 0 bases, leaving 10 bases between the germline ends. The CDR3 is made up of 16 amino acids. The CDR3 bases are TGTGCCAGCAGTTCTCTTTTCCCCTCTGGGGCCAACGTCCTGACTTTC. Its translation: CASSSLFPSGANVLTF.

The J gene is TRBJ2-7, the V gene TRBV11-1; D possibly corresponds to TRBD2 (6 bases). The V gene's germline CDR1 is SGHAT and CDR2 FQDESV (reference sequence). V was cut by 5 bases and J by 0 bases, with 17 bases left in between. This CDR3 region has 16 residues. The CDR3 sequence is CASSRTWGVSSYEQYF. The CDR3, as DNA: TGTGCCAGCAGCAGAACGTGGGGGGTAAGCTCCTACGAGCAGTACTTC.

The rearrangement joins TRBV18 to TRBJ2-5; 11 bases are shared with TRBD2. Germline trimming cut 5 bases from V and 5 bases from J; bases unmatched to any gene: 7. Germline values: CDR1 KGHSH, CDR2 LQKENI. The CDR3 has 15 amino acids. Here the CDR3 DNA reads TGTGCCAGCTCAAGGGGACTAGCGGACGTTGAGACCCAGTACTTC. It specifies CASSRGLADVETQYF.

The CDR3 nucleotides read TGTGCCAGTTCAGCGGGCAACTCCTACGAGCAGTACTTC. Encoded protein: CASSAGNSYEQYF. The rearrangement uses TRBV19 and TRBJ2-7, with D perhaps matching TRBD2 (6 bases). Between the trimmed V and J ends, which lost 8 bases and 0 bases, there was a span of 11 bases. This CDR3 comprises 13 residues. Germline values: CDR1 LNHDA, CDR2 SQIVND (reference sequence).

The chain uses TRBV7-2 and TRBJ2-1; D is uncertain. Germline values: CDR1 SGHTA, CDR2 FQGNSA. The CDR3 consists of 14 residues. Trimming pared 0 bases from V and 0 bases from J, leaving 3 bases between. CDR3 sequence: CASSLASSYNEQFF. The CDR3 nucleotides are TGTGCCAGCAGCTTAGCGAGCTCCTACAATGAGCAGTTCTTC.

The chain couples TRBV5-4 to TRBJ2-3; TRBD2 matches at 12 bases. J was trimmed by 5 bases and V by 2 bases; bases with no gene match: 6. The V gene's germline CDR1 is SGHNT and CDR2 YYREEE (reference sequence). The CDR3 contains 16 residues. CDR3 loop: CASSFRLAGAGDTQYF. The CDR3 region has the DNA TGTGCCAGCAGCTTCAGACTAGCGGGAGCTGGAGATACGCAGTATTTT. Together with reference TRBV5-4 and TRBJ2-3, the CDR3 gives the full variable domain: ETGVTQSPTHLIKTRGQQVTLRCSSQSGHNTVSWYQQALGQGPQFIFQYYREEENGRGNFPPRFSGLQFPNYSSELNVNALELDDSALYLCASSFRLAGAGDTQYFGPGTRLTVL.

This sequence joins TRBV6-5 and TRBJ1-1, with D possibly matching TRBD1 (6 bases). Between the trimmed V and J ends, which lost 4 bases and 3 bases, there was a span of 15 bases. The CDR3 is made up of 15 amino acids. Per germline, CDR1 MNHEY and CDR2 SVGAGI. CDR3 sequence: CASSLLTGWDTEAFF. The CDR3 DNA sequence: TGTGCCAGCAGTTTACTCACAGGGTGGGACACTGAAGCTTTCTTT.

The chain couples TRBV7-2 to TRBJ2-7; TRBD2 aligns across 7 bases. Germline loops: CDR1 SGHTA, CDR2 FQGNSA. Trimming removed 2 bases from V and 2 bases from J; junction bases left unmatched: 6. This CDR3 comprises 15 residues. CDR3 bases: TGTGCCAGCAGCTTAAGGAGCGGGGTTCCCTACGAGCAGTACTTC. Protein product: CASSLRSGVPYEQYF.

V and J are TRBV19 and TRBJ2-3; 8 nucleotides agree with TRBD2. Germline V CDR1 and CDR2: LNHDA, SQIVND (reference sequence). The junction had 21 bases not matched to a gene; V was cut back by 10 bases and J by 6 bases. The CDR3 totals 17 residues. The CDR3 sequence is CATPQRRLALKADTQYF. DNA for the CDR3: TGTGCCACTCCCCAAAGAAGACTAGCGCTAAAGGCGGATACGCAGTATTTT.

This chain connects TRBV6-5 to TRBJ2-3, with D maybe TRBD1 (5 bases). With 1 base removed from V and 3 bases from J, the gap between germline ends came to 11 bases. Germline values: CDR1 MNHEY, CDR2 SVGAGI. This CDR3 has 15 amino acids. The CDR3: CASSYLGQPTDTQYF. CDR3 sequence (DNA): TGTGCCAGCAGTTACTTGGGGCAGCCTACAGATACGCAGTATTTT.

The J gene is TRBJ2-4, the V gene TRBV29-1; 7 bases align to TRBD1. V shed 1 base, J shed 5 bases, and the junction held 5 bases outside the gene matches. Germline V gene data show CDR1 as SQVTM and CDR2 as ANQGSEA. There are 14 residues in the CDR3. In DNA form, the CDR3 reads TGCAGCGTTGAAGTGGTAGGGGGCGAAAACATTCAGTACTTC. Amino acids: CSVEVVGGENIQYF.

Remarks on this clone: Mismatch with germline at one junction end may stem from a read error. The V call is TRBV2, the J call TRBJ2-1, with TRBD1 identical over 8 bases. Germline assignment: CDR1 SNHLY and CDR2 FYNNEI. The CDR3 has 14 amino acids. The chain's CDR3 is CASRQGLAGQAKIF. The CDR3 bases are TGTGCCAGCAGACAGGGTTTGGCGGGACAGGCAAAGATCTTC.

The chain recombines TRBV7-2 with TRBJ2-3, with D uncertain. Looked up from germline, CDR1 is SGHTA and CDR2 is FQGNSA. This CDR3 spans 14 amino acids. V lost 5 bases, J lost 2 bases, and 11 bases lay in between. This CDR3 reads CASSPSRNTDTQYF. CDR3 DNA sequence: TGTGCCAGCAGCCCCTCGAGGAACACAGATACGCAGTATTTT.

The J gene is TRBJ1-2, the V gene TRBV18; D is unclear. CDR1 KGHSH and CDR2 LQKENI come from the germline V gene. This CDR3 comprises 16 residues. The CDR3 here is CATSRGVTATNYGYTF. In nucleotides, the CDR3 is TGTGCTACATCAAGAGGAGTTACCGCAACGAACTATGGCTACACCTTC.

This sequence joins TRBV18 and TRBJ2-1; perhaps TRBD2 as D (6 bases). From germline, CDR1 is KGHSH and CDR2 LQKENI. There are 13 residues in the CDR3. V was clipped by 3 bases and J by 9 bases, with 12 bases between them. The DNA of the CDR3 is TGTGCCAGCTCACCCTCGGTGGGGGGTGAGCAGTTCTTC. Protein: CASSPSVGGEQFF.

The gene calls are TRBV2 and TRBJ2-1, with D possibly TRBD2 on 6 matching bases. The germline V gene encodes CDR1 SNHLY and CDR2 FYNNEI. Deletions cut 5 bases from V and 5 bases from J, with 13 bases between. The CDR3 loop spans 14 amino acids. The CDR3 nucleotides are TGTGCCAGCAGTAGGGACTCAAGCCACAATGAGCAGTTCTTC. Encoded protein: CASSRDSSHNEQFF. Full variable domain (rest looked up from reference TRBV2 and TRBJ2-1): EPEVTQTPSHQVTQMGQEVILRCVPISNHLYFYWYRQILGQKVEFLVSFYNNEISEKSEIFDDQFSVERPDGSNFTLKIRSTKLEDSAMYFCASSRDSSHNEQFFGPGTRLTVL.

The chain carries TRBV6-6 and TRBJ2-3, with 7 nucleotides matching TRBD2. V gave up 10 bases and J gave up 8 bases; unmatched junction bases: 12. Germline values: CDR1 MNHNY, CDR2 SVGAGI (reference sequence). The CDR3 runs to 13 residues. The CDR3 region is CATSWAGEGTQYF. The CDR3 nucleotides are TGTGCCACAAGCTGGGCGGGGGAGGGTACGCAGTATTTT.

V and J are TRBV11-3 and TRBJ2-1; the match to TRBD1 covers 8 bases. The junction had 8 bases not matched to a gene; V was cut back by 7 bases and J by 3 bases. Germline values: CDR1 SGHNT, CDR2 YENEEA. The CDR3 loop spans 15 amino acids. The CDR3 here is CASTLRQGIYNEQFF. The CDR3 DNA sequence: TGTGCCAGCACCCTAAGACAGGGGATCTACAATGAGCAGTTCTTC.

The chain is built from TRBV18 and TRBJ1-5; 7 bases fit TRBD1. The CDR3 consists of 16 residues. With 5 bases clipped from V and 0 bases from J, the junction kept 7 bases outside the gene matches. The germline gives CDR1 KGHSH, CDR2 LQKENI. CDR3 in DNA: TGTGCCAGCTCAACTGGGACAGCTGATAGCAATCAGCCCCAGCATTTT. The encoded protein is CASSTGTADSNQPQHF.

The V call is TRBV19, the J call TRBJ2-1, with 8 bases fitting TRBD2. This CDR3 is 14 amino acids long. Per the germline V gene, CDR1 is LNHDA and CDR2 is SQIVND (reference sequence). V gave up 8 bases and J gave up 3 bases; unmatched junction bases: 6. The CDR3 DNA reads TGTGCCAGTTCGGGGCGGGAGGACTACAATGAGCAGTTCTTC. This encodes CASSGREDYNEQFF.